Listed below are T cell receptor beta chains from one sample, sequenced in a study of blood T cell repertoires in COVID-19. Method: immunoSEQ multiplex PCR; TCRdb's copy keeps in-frame clones and lacks some. The table shows about 170,000 clones, with 75% to 90% occurring only once. Source material: PBMCs or T cells enriched from blood (not recorded which). These receptors were taken from a woman aged 18-35 years who had recovered from COVID-19. Each CDR3 is given with its conserved first and last residue. The D gene is left open where the match is weak. Clone size is stated in some rows and not others, as once, few, many or a class when expanded.

V	J	D	size	CDR3	DNA
TRBV7-2	TRBJ1-1	NA	NA	CASRSTGKNTEAFF	TGTGCCAGCAGGTCGACAGGAAAGAACACTGAAGCTTTCTTT
TRBV13	TRBJ1-1	NA	NA	CASSRLLGGDTEAFF	TGTGCCAGCAGCCGCCTACTCGGCGGGGACACTGAAGCTTTCTTT
TRBV19	TRBJ2-7	TRBD2	few	CASSPQGLAGGDEQYF	TGTGCCAGTAGTCCCCAAGGACTAGCGGGAGGCGACGAGCAGTACTTC
TRBV3-1/TRBV3-2	TRBJ1-3	NA	NA	CASRPTSGSPGNTIYF	TGTGCCAGCCGCCCCACAAGCGGGAGTCCTGGAAACACCATATATTTT
TRBV27	TRBJ2-5	TRBD1	NA	CASSRERGTGSPAAETQYF	TGTGCCAGCAGCCGAGAAAGAGGGACAGGGAGTCCGGCAGCGGAGACCCAGTACTTC
TRBV14	TRBJ2-1	NA	NA	CASSQDLPGQNNEQFF	TGTGCCAGCAGCCAAGATTTACCTGGACAGAACAATGAGCAGTTCTTC
TRBV19	TRBJ2-3	TRBD2	NA	CASSRLAGGADTQYF	TGTGCCAGTAGTAGACTAGCGGGAGGCGCTGATACGCAGTATTTT
TRBV4-3	TRBJ1-2	NA	NA	CASSQRAAGDAGYTF	TGCGCCAGCAGCCAAAGGGCAGCGGGTGATGCTGGCTACACCTTC
TRBV5-4	TRBJ2-1	TRBD2	NA	CASSSPTSGPVSYNEQFF	TGTGCCAGCAGCTCCCCGACTAGCGGGCCCGTCTCCTACAATGAGCAGTTCTTC
TRBV28	TRBJ1-1	TRBD1	few	CASRPDRENTEAFF	TGTGCCAGCAGGCCGGACAGGGAGAACACTGAAGCTTTCTTT
TRBV10-3	TRBJ2-1	TRBD2	NA	CAISEPGTSQFF	TGTGCCATCAGTGAGCCCGGGACTAGTCAGTTCTTC
TRBV2	TRBJ2-5	NA	once	CASSENVLGVQYF	TGTGCCAGCAGTGAAAATGTGCTAGGGGTCCAGTACTTC
TRBV24-1	TRBJ1-6	TRBD1	once	CATSDFGKGAKRTYNSPLHF	TGTGCCACCAGTGATTTCGGGAAGGGGGCAAAGAGGACCTATAATTCACCCCTCCACTTT
TRBV12-3/TRBV12-4	TRBJ2-3	NA	NA	CASRTEVQGTQYF	TGTGCCAGCAGGACAGAGGTTCAGGGTACGCAGTATTTT
TRBV7-7	TRBJ2-1	TRBD2	NA	CASSLGTRSHEQFF	TGTGCTAGCAGCCTCGGGACTAGATCCCATGAGCAGTTCTTC
TRBV18	TRBJ2-7	NA	NA	CASSPPQGSHEQYF	TGTGCCAGCTCACCACCGCAGGGGTCCCACGAGCAGTACTTC
TRBV3-1/TRBV3-2	TRBJ1-2	TRBD1	NA	CASSRYRGRYGYTF	TGTGCCAGCAGCCGATACAGGGGGCGGTATGGCTACACCTTC
TRBV7-9	TRBJ2-7	TRBD2	NA	CASSTLAGVAEQYF	TGTGCCAGCAGCACACTAGCGGGAGTAGCCGAGCAGTACTTC
TRBV6-4	TRBJ2-3	NA	once	CASSDSGGTGTDTQYF	TGTGCCAGCAGTGACTCTGGGGGGACTGGCACAGATACGCAGTATTTT